This TCR beta chain was recorded in a study of T cell responses to AZD1222 COVID-19 vaccine. Study-level background: Second-dose timings of about 4 or about 12 weeks were pooled.

Sequenced by immunoSEQ multiplex PCR; TCRdb stores in-frame clones only, minus some. The sample contains about 140,000 clones, around nine tenths of which appear only once. CDR3 length: 12 amino acids. Germline V CDR1 and CDR2: SGHDN, FVKESK. With 6 bases clipped from V and 12 bases from J, the junction kept 8 bases outside the gene matches. This specimen consisted of peripheral blood, obtained on day 0 of AZD1222 vaccination. The chain couples TRBV14 to TRBJ2-7, with 10 bases fitting TRBD2. The sequence came from an adult in good health. CDR3 residues: CASSSEREGPYF. CDR3 DNA: TGTGCCAGCAGTTCAGAGCGGGAGGGCCCGTACTTC.